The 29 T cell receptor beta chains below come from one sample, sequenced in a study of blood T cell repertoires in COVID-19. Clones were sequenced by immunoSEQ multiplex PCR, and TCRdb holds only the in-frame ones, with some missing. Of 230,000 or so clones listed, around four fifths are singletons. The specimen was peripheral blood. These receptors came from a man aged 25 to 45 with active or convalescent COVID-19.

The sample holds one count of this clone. CDR3 sequence reads: CASSLTGGTGELFF. The CDR3 DNA reads as TGTGCCAGCAGTCTGACAGGGGGCACCGGGGAGCTGTTTTTT. The chain carries TRBV28 and TRBJ2-2; 9 bases match TRBD1. The CDR3 contains 14 residues. Germline loops: CDR1 MDHEN, CDR2 SYDVKM. V was clipped by 5 bases and J by 4 bases; unmatched bases: 2. Based on the CDR3 plus reference TRBV28 and TRBJ2-2, the full variable domain is DVKVTQSSRYLVKRTGEKVFLECVQDMDHENMFWYRQDPGLGLRLIYFSYDVKMKEKGDIPEGYSVSREKKERFSLILESASTNQTSMYLCASSLTGGTGELFFGEGSRLTVL.

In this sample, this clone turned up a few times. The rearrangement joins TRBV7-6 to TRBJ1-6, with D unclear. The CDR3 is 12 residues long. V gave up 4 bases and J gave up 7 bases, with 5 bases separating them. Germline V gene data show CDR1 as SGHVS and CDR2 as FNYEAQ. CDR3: CASSSPNSPLHF. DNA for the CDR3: TGTGCCAGCAGCTCCCCGAATTCACCCCTCCACTTT.

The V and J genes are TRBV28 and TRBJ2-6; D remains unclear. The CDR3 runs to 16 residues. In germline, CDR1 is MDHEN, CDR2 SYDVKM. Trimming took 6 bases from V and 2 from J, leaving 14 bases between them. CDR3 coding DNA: TGTGCCAGCAGAGCCCCGGGTGTGGCTGGGGCCAACGTCCTGACTTTC. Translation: CASRAPGVAGANVLTF.

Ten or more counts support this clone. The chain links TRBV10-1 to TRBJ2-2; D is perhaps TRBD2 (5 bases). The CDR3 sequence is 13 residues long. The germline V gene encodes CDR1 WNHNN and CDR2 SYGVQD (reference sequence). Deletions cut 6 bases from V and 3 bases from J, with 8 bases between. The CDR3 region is CASSPGDTGELFF. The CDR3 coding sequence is TGCGCCAGCAGCCCCGGGGACACCGGGGAGCTGTTTTTT.

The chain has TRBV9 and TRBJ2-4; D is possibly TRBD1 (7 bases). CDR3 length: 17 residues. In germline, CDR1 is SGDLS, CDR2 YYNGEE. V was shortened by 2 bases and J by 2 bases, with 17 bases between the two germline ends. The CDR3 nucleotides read TGTGCCAGCAGCGTCGAACCCCAGGGGGGTCCCAAAAACATTCAGTACTTC. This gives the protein CASSVEPQGGPKNIQYF. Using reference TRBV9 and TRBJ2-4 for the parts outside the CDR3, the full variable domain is DSGVTQTPKHLITATGQRVTLRCSPRSGDLSVYWYQQSLDQGLQFLIQYYNGEERAKGNILERFSAQQFPDLHSELNLSSLELGDSALYFCASSVEPQGGPKNIQYFGAGTRLSVL.

CDR3 nucleotide sequence: TGTGCCAGCAGTGGACAGGGGGCTCAGCCCCAGCATTTT. Translating it yields CASSGQGAQPQHF. The rearrangement links TRBV12-3 or TRBV12-4 to TRBJ1-5, with 11 bases identical to TRBD1. The J segment lost 6 bases and the V segment lost 5 bases, leaving 0 bases of the junction unmatched. This CDR3 has 13 amino acids.

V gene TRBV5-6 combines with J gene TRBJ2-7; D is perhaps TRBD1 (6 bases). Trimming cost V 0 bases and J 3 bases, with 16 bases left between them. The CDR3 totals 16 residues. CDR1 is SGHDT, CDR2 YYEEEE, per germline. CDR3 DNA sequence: TGTGCCAGCAGCTTGGCTACAGGGATTCTTGACTACGAGCAGTACTTC. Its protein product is CASSLATGILDYEQYF. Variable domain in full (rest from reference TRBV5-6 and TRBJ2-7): DAGVTQSPTHLIKTRGQQVTLRCSPKSGHDTVSWYQQALGQGPQFIFQYYEEEERQRGNFPDRFSGHQFPNYSSELNVNALLLGDSALYLCASSLATGILDYEQYFGPGTRLTVT.

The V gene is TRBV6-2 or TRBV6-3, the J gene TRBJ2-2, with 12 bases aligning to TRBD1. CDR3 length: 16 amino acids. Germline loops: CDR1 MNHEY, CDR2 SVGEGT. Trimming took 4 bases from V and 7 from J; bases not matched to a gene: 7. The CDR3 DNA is TGTGCCAGCAGTTTGCGGGACAGGGGGCAAGGCGGGGAGCTGTTTTTT. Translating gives CASSLRDRGQGGELFF.

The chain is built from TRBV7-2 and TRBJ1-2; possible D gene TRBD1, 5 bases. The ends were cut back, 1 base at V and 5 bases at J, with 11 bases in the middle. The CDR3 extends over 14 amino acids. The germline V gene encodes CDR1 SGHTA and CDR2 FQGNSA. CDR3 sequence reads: CASSLEPGQYGYTF. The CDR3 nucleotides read TGTGCCAGCAGCTTAGAACCAGGGCAATATGGCTACACCTTC.

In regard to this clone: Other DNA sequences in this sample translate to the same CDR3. In nucleotides, the CDR3 is TGTGCCAGCAGCCCTGACAGGGGGTATGGCTACACCTTC. It encodes CASSPDRGYGYTF. The chain couples TRBV11-2 to TRBJ1-2, with TRBD1 matching 9 bases. The germline CDR1 and CDR2 sequences are SGHAT and FQNNGV. CDR3 length equals 13 residues. Trimming removed 5 bases from V and 5 bases from J; junction bases left unmatched: 3.

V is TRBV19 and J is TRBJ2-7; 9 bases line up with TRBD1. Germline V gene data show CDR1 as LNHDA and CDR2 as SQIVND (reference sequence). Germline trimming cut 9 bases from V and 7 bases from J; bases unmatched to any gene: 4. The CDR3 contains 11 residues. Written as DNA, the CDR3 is TGTGCCAGCCGGGACAGGGTTGAGCAGTACTTC. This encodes CASRDRVEQYF.

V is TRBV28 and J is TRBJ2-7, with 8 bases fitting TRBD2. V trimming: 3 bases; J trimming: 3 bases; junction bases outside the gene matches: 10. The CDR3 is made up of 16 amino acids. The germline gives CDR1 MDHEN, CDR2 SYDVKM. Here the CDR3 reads CASSLVGLGGYYEQYF. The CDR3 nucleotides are TGTGCCAGCAGTTTGGTGGGACTAGGAGGGTACTACGAGCAGTACTTC.

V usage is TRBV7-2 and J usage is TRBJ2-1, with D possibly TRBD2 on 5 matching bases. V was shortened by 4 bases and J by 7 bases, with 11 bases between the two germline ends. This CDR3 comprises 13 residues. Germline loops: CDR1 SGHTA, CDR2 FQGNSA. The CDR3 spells CASSSGMRNEQFF. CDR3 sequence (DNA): TGTGCCAGCAGCTCGGGGATGAGAAATGAGCAGTTCTTC.

The CDR3 DNA follows: TGTGCCAGCAGCTGGACCCCATGGGGCGACGAGCAGTACTTC. It codes for CASSWTPWGDEQYF. The J gene is TRBJ2-7, the V gene TRBV7-2; the D gene is possibly TRBD1 (5 bases). The CDR3 runs 14 residues. Trimming pared 4 bases from V and 5 bases from J, leaving 15 bases between. CDR1 is SGHTA and CDR2 is FQGNSA in the germline V gene.

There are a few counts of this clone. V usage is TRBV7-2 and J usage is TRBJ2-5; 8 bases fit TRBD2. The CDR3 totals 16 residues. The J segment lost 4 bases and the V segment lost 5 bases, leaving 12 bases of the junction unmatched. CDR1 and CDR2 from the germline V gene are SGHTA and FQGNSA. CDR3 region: CASSLSGTQRGETQYF. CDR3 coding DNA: TGTGCCAGCAGCCTTAGCGGGACTCAGAGGGGAGAGACCCAGTACTTC.

Here the CDR3 reads CASSQDQSGSTEAFF. Written as DNA, the CDR3 is TGTGCCAGCAGCCAAGATCAGTCCGGGAGCACTGAAGCTTTCTTT. The chain joins TRBV4-2 to TRBJ1-1; D is undetermined. This CDR3 comprises 15 residues. The V gene's germline CDR1 is LGHNA and CDR2 YNFKEQ. Trimming pared 0 bases from V and 4 bases from J, leaving 12 bases between.

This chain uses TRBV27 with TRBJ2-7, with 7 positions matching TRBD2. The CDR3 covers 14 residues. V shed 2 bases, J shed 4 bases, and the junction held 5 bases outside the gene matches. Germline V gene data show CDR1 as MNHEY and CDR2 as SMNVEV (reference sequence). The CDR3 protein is CASSLGRERYEQYF. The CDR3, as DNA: TGTGCCAGCAGTTTAGGGAGGGAAAGGTACGAGCAGTACTTC.

CDR3 DNA sequence: TGTGCCAGCAGCTTAGGGACTTACAATGAGCAGTTCTTC. This translates into CASSLGTYNEQFF. The gene calls are TRBV7-9 and TRBJ2-1; a possible D gene is TRBD2 (5 bases). V was shortened by 1 base and J by 4 bases, with 5 bases between the two germline ends. This CDR3 is built from 13 residues. The germline CDR1 and CDR2 sequences are SEHNR and FQNEAQ (reference sequence).

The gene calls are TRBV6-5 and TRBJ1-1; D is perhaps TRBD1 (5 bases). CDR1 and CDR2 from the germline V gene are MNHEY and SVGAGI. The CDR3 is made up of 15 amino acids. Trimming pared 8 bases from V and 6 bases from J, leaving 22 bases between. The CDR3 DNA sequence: TGTGCCAGCCTATCTCAGGGAGGGCGAACTGCTGAAGCTTTCTTT. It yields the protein CASLSQGGRTAEAFF.

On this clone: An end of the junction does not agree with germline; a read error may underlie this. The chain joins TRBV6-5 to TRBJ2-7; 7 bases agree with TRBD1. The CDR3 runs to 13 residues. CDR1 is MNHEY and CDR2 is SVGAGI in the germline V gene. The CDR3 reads CASSYTRQGVMDF. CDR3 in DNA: TGTGCCAGCAGTTACACCAGACAGGGAGTTATGGACTTC.

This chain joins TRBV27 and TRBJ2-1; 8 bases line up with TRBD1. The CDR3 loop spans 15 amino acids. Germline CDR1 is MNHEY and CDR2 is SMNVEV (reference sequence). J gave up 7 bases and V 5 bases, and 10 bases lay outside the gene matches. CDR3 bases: TGTGCCAGCAGTGCCATACAGGGGGTGTTGAATGAGCAGTTCTTC. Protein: CASSAIQGVLNEQFF.

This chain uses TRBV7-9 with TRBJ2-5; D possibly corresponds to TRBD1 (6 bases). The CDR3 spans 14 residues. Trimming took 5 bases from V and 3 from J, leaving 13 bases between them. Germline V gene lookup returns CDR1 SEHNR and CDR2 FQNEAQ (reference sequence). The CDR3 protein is CASSKNREKETQYF. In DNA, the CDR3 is TGTGCCAGCAGCAAAAACAGGGAAAAAGAGACCCAGTACTTC.

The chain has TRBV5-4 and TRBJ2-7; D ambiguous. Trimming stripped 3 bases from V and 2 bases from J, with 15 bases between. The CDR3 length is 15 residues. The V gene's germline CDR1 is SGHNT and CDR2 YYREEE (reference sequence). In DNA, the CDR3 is TGTGCCAGCAGCTCCGGGTCCCAGACGGCCTACGAGCAGTACTTC. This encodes CASSSGSQTAYEQYF. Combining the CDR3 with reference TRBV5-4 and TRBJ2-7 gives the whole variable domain ETGVTQSPTHLIKTRGQQVTLRCSSQSGHNTVSWYQQALGQGPQFIFQYYREEENGRGNFPPRFSGLQFPNYSSELNVNALELDDSALYLCASSSGSQTAYEQYFGPGTRLTVT.

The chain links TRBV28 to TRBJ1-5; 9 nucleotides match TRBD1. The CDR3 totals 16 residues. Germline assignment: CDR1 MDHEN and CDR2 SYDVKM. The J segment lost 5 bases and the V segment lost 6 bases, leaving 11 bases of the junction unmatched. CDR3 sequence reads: CASSHQTGGVDQPQHF. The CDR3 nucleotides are TGTGCCAGCAGCCACCAAACAGGGGGCGTGGATCAGCCCCAGCATTTT.

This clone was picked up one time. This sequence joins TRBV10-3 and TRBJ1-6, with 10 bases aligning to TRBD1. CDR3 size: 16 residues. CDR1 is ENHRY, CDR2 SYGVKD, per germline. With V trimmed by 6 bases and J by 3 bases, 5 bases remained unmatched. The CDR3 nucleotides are TGTGCCATCAGGTCCGGGACAGGGGACTATAATTCACCCCTCCACTTT. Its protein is CAIRSGTGDYNSPLHF.

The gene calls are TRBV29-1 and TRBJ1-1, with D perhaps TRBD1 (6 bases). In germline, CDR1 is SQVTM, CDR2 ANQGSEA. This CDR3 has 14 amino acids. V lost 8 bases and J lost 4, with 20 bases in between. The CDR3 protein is CSPNEQGHGTEAFF. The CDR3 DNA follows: TGCAGCCCCAACGAACAGGGACATGGCACTGAAGCTTTCTTT. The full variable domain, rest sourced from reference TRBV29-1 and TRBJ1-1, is SAVISQKPSRDICQRGTSLTIQCQVDSQVTMMFWYRQQPGQSLTLIATANQGSEATYESGFVIDKFPISRPNLTFSTLTVSNMSPEDSSIYLCSPNEQGHGTEAFFGQGTRLTVV.

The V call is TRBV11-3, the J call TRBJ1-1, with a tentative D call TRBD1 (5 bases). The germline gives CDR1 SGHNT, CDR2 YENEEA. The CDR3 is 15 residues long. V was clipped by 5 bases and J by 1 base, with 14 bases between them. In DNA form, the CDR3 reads TGTGCCAGCAGCCCCGGGGACGGGGGGAACACTGAAGCTTTCTTT. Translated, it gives CASSPGDGGNTEAFF.

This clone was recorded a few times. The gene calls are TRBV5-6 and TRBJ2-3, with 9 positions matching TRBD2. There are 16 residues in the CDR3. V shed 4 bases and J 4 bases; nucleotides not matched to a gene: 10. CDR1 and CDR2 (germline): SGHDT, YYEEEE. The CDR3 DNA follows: TGTGCCAGCAGCGCCCTGGTGGCGGGAGGGGCAGATACGCAGTATTTT. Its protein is CASSALVAGGADTQYF.

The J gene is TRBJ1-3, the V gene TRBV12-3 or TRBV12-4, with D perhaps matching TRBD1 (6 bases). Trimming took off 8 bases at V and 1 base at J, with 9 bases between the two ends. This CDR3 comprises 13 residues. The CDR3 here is CASAGASGNTIYF. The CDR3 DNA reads TGTGCCAGCGCGGGGGCGTCTGGAAACACCATATATTTT.